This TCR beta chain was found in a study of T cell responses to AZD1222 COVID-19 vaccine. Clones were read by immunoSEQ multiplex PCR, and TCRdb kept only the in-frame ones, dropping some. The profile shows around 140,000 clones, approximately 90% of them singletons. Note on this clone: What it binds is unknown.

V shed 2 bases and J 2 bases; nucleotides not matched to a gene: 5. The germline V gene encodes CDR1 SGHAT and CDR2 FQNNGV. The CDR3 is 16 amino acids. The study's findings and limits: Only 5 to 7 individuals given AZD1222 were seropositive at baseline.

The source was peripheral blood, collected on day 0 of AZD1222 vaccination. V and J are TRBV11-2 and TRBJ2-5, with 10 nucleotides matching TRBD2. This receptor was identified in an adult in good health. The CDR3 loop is CASSLFQRGGQETQYF. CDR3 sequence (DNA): TGTGCCAGCAGCTTATTCCAGCGGGGGGGTCAAGAGACCCAGTACTTC.